A selection of T cell receptor beta chains follows, all from one sample in a study of identifying expanded T cells in peripheral blood. The assay was immunoSEQ multiplex PCR, and TCRdb's table has in-frame clones only and misses some. The sample holds about 110,000 clones, around 89% seen once. Sequenced input: blood. The receptors shown here come from a person between 18 and 75 years old in good health. The CDR3 runs from the conserved cysteine through the conserved F or W.

v_gene	j_gene	CDR3aa
TRBV11-1	TRBJ2-5	CASSLALSRTQYF
TRBV15	TRBJ1-2	CATSTGGGGYGYTF
TRBV7-2	TRBJ1-2	CASSLERSRPYGYTF
TRBV7-9	TRBJ1-3	CASSLNRGVGSGNTIYF
TRBV5-1	TRBJ1-1	CASSAGPLGTEAFF
TRBV4-3	TRBJ1-1	CASSWGPNTEAFF
TRBV10-3	TRBJ2-7	CAISDTTRGGGEQYF
TRBV4-1	TRBJ2-4	CASTLELRMTKNIQYF
TRBV6-5	TRBJ1-4	CASSSRKLFF
TRBV27	TRBJ2-7	CASSFSSWTGGPYEQYF
TRBV5-4	TRBJ2-3	CASSTGQGTTDTQYF
TRBV7-8	TRBJ2-5	CASSLDETQYF
TRBV10-2	TRBJ1-5	CASSDGIGQPQHF
TRBV29-1	TRBJ1-2	CSVSDRLYGYTF
TRBV2	TRBJ1-2	CASSRDREDYGYTF
TRBV29-1	TRBJ2-7	CSVFRDSPPYEQYF
TRBV7-9	TRBJ2-1	CASSPTTLYNEQFF
TRBV11-2	TRBJ2-5	CASTPREGLQETQYF
TRBV5-4	TRBJ2-3	CASTRQGTDTQYF
TRBV5-4	TRBJ2-3	CASSLGAGTDTQYF
TRBV6-1	TRBJ1-2	CASTEGGWDYGYTF
TRBV11-2	TRBJ2-1	CASSYSYNEQFF
TRBV7-9	TRBJ1-6	CASSLAPGQGGNSPLHF
TRBV6-5	TRBJ2-5	CASSWSTSAGEETQYF
TRBV28	TRBJ1-2	CANSPGGNYGYTF
TRBV5-5	TRBJ1-5	CASSLEPRQPQHF
TRBV7-9	NA	CASSPPDREAAYEQYF
TRBV19	TRBJ1-5	CATLDREGQPQHF
TRBV28	TRBJ2-7	CASRQTGGLEQYF
TRBV14	TRBJ2-2	CASSPQGALTSSTGELFF
TRBV5-5	TRBJ2-4	CASSPGPDGFGNIQYF
TRBV2	TRBJ1-2	CASSRAYGYTF
TRBV29-1	TRBJ1-4	CSALGATNEKLFF
TRBV7-2	TRBJ2-7	CASSHRDGPIGYEQYF
TRBV7-9	TRBJ2-5	CASSFGPYQETQYF
TRBV4-1	TRBJ2-3	CASSPNPDTQYF
TRBV6-5	TRBJ2-1	CASSYSIGAGGNEQFF